This T cell receptor beta chain was captured in a study of CD8 T cells in Susac syndrome. An input of 0.5 to 1 ug of RNA was subjected to reverse transcription using random hexamers. Each CDR3 protein is one row after TCRdb ran MiXCR on the immunoSEQ multiplex PCR reads. Of some 210,000 distinct CDR3 sequences in the sample, about 94% were seen once. Germline lookup yields CDR1 SGHRS and CDR2 YFSETQ. The V end was cut by 4 bases, the J end by 7 bases, with 14 bases between. The CDR3 sequence is 14 residues long. The TCR sequence derives from a human donor with Susac syndrome. Sequenced sample: CD4+ T cells from PBMCs. The chain joins TRBV5-1 to TRBJ1-4; D not resolved. CDR3 nucleotides: TGCGCCAGCAGCGAACAAAAAAACGGTGAAAAACTGTTTTTT. Its translation: CASSEQKNGEKLFF.